A selection of T cell receptor beta chains follows, all from one sample in a study of blood T cell repertoires in COVID-19. Here immunoSEQ multiplex PCR was the method, and the copy in TCRdb shows in-frame clones only, minus some. The sample lists 150,000 or so clones; over 70% were seen once. What was sequenced was peripheral blood. The source of these receptors is a man older than 75 with acute or convalescent COVID-19. Each CDR3 is given with its conserved first and last residue. A D gene is named only where the DNA matches it firmly. Clone size is shown for a subset of rows, as once, few, many or a class of expanded clone.

clone_size: .; d_call: .; j_call: TRBJ1-1; v_call: TRBV3-1/TRBV3-2; cdr3_nt: TGTGCCAGCAGCCAAGGCCAGGGGATGAACACTGAAGCTTTCTTT; cdr3_aa: CASSQGQGMNTEAFF
clone_size: .; d_call: .; j_call: TRBJ1-3; v_call: TRBV10-1; cdr3_nt: TGCGCCAGCAGTGATACCGGTTCTGGAAACACCATATATTTT; cdr3_aa: CASSDTGSGNTIYF
clone_size: .; d_call: TRBD1; j_call: TRBJ1-5; v_call: TRBV19; cdr3_nt: TGTGCCAGTAGTAAGACAGGGGTGGGCAATCAGCCCCAGCATTTT; cdr3_aa: CASSKTGVGNQPQHF
clone_size: .; d_call: .; j_call: TRBJ2-7; v_call: TRBV9; cdr3_nt: TGTGCCAGCAGCGCAGACACGTTCTCCTACGAGCAGTACTTC; cdr3_aa: CASSADTFSYEQYF
clone_size: .; d_call: .; j_call: TRBJ1-1; v_call: TRBV20-1; cdr3_nt: TGCAGTGCTAGTTGGAGGACTTCGAACACTGAAGCTTTCTTT; cdr3_aa: CSASWRTSNTEAFF
clone_size: .; d_call: .; j_call: TRBJ2-5; v_call: TRBV14; cdr3_nt: TGTGCCAGCAGCCAGAGGGCGGGGACACAGGGGCGAGAGACCCAGTACTTC; cdr3_aa: CASSQRAGTQGRETQYF
clone_size: once; d_call: TRBD2; j_call: TRBJ2-3; v_call: TRBV5-4; cdr3_nt: TGTGCCAGCAGTCGAAGCGGGAGCGTCCCAGATACGCAGTATTTT; cdr3_aa: CASSRSGSVPDTQYF
clone_size: once; d_call: .; j_call: TRBJ2-7; v_call: TRBV5-1; cdr3_nt: TGCGCCAGCAGCTCGACAAGGCGAGTCCACGAGCAGTACTTC; cdr3_aa: CASSSTRRVHEQYF
clone_size: .; d_call: TRBD1; j_call: TRBJ1-2; v_call: TRBV5-1; cdr3_nt: TGCGCCAGCAGCTTAACCGGGACAGGGAGAACAAACTATGGCTACACCTTC; cdr3_aa: CASSLTGTGRTNYGYTF
clone_size: .; d_call: TRBD2; j_call: TRBJ2-1; v_call: TRBV3-1/TRBV3-2; cdr3_nt: TGTGCCAGCAGCCAGGCGGGAGGGCCCCACAATGAGCAGTTCTTC; cdr3_aa: CASSQAGGPHNEQFF
clone_size: .; d_call: .; j_call: TRBJ2-5; v_call: TRBV29-1; cdr3_nt: TGCAGCGCCCGTCGGGAGTTCCAAGAGACCCAGTACTTC; cdr3_aa: CSARREFQETQYF
clone_size: .; d_call: TRBD1; j_call: TRBJ1-2; v_call: TRBV7-9; cdr3_nt: TGTGCCAGCAGACCCCCGGGACAGGTCGGTGGCTACACCTTC; cdr3_aa: CASRPPGQVGGYTF
clone_size: .; d_call: .; j_call: TRBJ2-7; v_call: TRBV10-1; cdr3_nt: TGCGCCAGCAGTGAGATCCGGGACTCTCCTTACGAGCAGTACTTC; cdr3_aa: CASSEIRDSPYEQYF
clone_size: few; d_call: TRBD1; j_call: TRBJ1-2; v_call: TRBV4-1; cdr3_nt: TGCGCCAGCAGCGCCGCCGGGACAGGGGGATATGGCTACACCTTC; cdr3_aa: CASSAAGTGGYGYTF
clone_size: .; d_call: .; j_call: TRBJ2-7; v_call: TRBV6-5; cdr3_nt: TGTGCCAGCAGTTTCCCAGCGTCCGAGCAGTACTTC; cdr3_aa: CASSFPASEQYF
clone_size: .; d_call: TRBD1; j_call: TRBJ1-2; v_call: TRBV5-1; cdr3_nt: TGCGCCACGGGTACCGGGACAGGGAGGTATGGCTACACCTTC; cdr3_aa: CATGTGTGRYGYTF
clone_size: .; d_call: .; j_call: TRBJ2-1; v_call: TRBV6-1; cdr3_nt: TGTGCCAGCAGTGTCGCCGGGACTCCCGAGTACAATGAGCAGTTCTTC; cdr3_aa: CASSVAGTPEYNEQFF
clone_size: once; d_call: .; j_call: TRBJ1-1; v_call: TRBV19; cdr3_nt: TGTGCCAGCGTTATCTTCACTGAAGCTTTCTTT; cdr3_aa: CASVIFTEAFF
clone_size: .; d_call: .; j_call: TRBJ1-1; v_call: TRBV19; cdr3_nt: TGTGCCAGTAGTACACCCCAGGGTATGAACACTGAAGCTTTCTTT; cdr3_aa: CASSTPQGMNTEAFF
clone_size: .; d_call: .; j_call: TRBJ2-5; v_call: TRBV2; cdr3_nt: TGTGCCAGCAGTTCCGGGACTTTACAAGAGACCCAGTACTTC; cdr3_aa: CASSSGTLQETQYF
clone_size: .; d_call: .; j_call: TRBJ1-2; v_call: TRBV7-2; cdr3_nt: TGTGCCAGCAGCAGCCCTGGTCGGGGCTACACCTTC; cdr3_aa: CASSSPGRGYTF
clone_size: .; d_call: .; j_call: TRBJ2-2; v_call: TRBV5-1; cdr3_nt: TGCGCCAGCAGCTTGGCAGGGGCAGGAACCGGGGAGCTGTTTTTT; cdr3_aa: CASSLAGAGTGELFF
clone_size: .; d_call: TRBD1; j_call: TRBJ2-5; v_call: TRBV5-1; cdr3_nt: TGCGCCAGCAGCCCTGGGACAGGGGCGCACGAGGGGGAGACCCAGTACTTC; cdr3_aa: CASSPGTGAHEGETQYF